These 12 T cell receptor beta chains were all obtained from the same sample, sequenced in a study of CD8+ T cells in alopecia areata. The treatment is: oral pan-JAK inhibitor, 5-10 mg twice daily. Extracted RNA was reverse transcribed, and the resulting cDNA served as sequencing template. Profiling relied on immunoSEQ multiplex PCR, and the TCRdb table lists in-frame clones only, not all of them. The data show fewer than 250,000 clones, with around two fifths seen just once and 0.48% held by the top ten. The sample here was CD4+ T cells sorted from blood, taken at roughly week 30, from a patient treated with tofacitinib. The source of these receptors is a human donor with alopecia areata.

This clone occurred a few times. This chain connects TRBV29-1 to TRBJ2-5; TRBD2 matches at 8 bases. The V gene end was trimmed by 3 bases and the J gene end by 3 bases; junction bases not matched to a gene: 6. In germline, CDR1 is SQVTM, CDR2 ANQGSEA. The CDR3 has 14 amino acids. CDR3 DNA sequence: TGCAGCGTTGAGACTGGACTAGCAGAAGAGACCCAGTACTTC. It encodes CSVETGLAEETQYF.

The CDR3 sequence is CASSYSGTVDTQYF. The CDR3, as DNA: TGTGCCAGCAGCTACTCCGGGACGGTGGATACGCAGTATTTT. The J gene is TRBJ2-3, the V gene TRBV7-2, with D possibly called TRBD1 or TRBD2 (5 bases each). In germline, CDR1 is SGHTA, CDR2 FQGNSA. V lost 4 bases to trimming and J lost 6 bases, with 14 bases between them. The CDR3 length is 14 residues.

This clone was counted only a few times. The CDR3 here is CASSGGRTNYGYTF. The CDR3, as DNA: TGCGCCAGCAGCGGGGGACGGACTAACTATGGCTACACCTTC. This chain connects TRBV5-1 to TRBJ1-2; TRBD1 is a possible D gene (5 bases). The germline V gene has CDR1 SGHRS and CDR2 YFSETQ. The CDR3 consists of 14 residues. V shed 4 bases and J shed 0 bases, with 10 bases lying between them.

This clone was detected a few times. This chain joins TRBV4-1 and TRBJ2-7, with D perhaps matching TRBD2 (6 bases). CDR1 and CDR2 from the germline V gene are MGHRA and YSYEKL. The CDR3 has 14 residues. V was pared by 1 base and J by 6 bases, with 13 bases between. DNA of the CDR3: TGCGCCAGCAGCCAAGGAAGAGCGGGCGGCGAGCAGTACTTC. Translated, it gives CASSQGRAGGEQYF.

This rearrangement joins TRBV6-5 to TRBJ2-7, with D possibly called TRBD1 or TRBD2 (5 bases each). The CDR3 consists of 13 residues. V gave up 5 bases and J gave up 0 bases, with 8 bases separating them. Germline-derived CDR1 and CDR2 are MNHEY and SVGAGI. Here the CDR3 reads CASSGTYSYEQYF. The CDR3 nucleotides are TGTGCCAGCAGTGGGACGTACTCCTACGAGCAGTACTTC.

This clone was detected only a few times. This chain links TRBV5-1 with TRBJ2-1; the D is unclear. CDR3 size: 14 residues. Per the germline V gene, CDR1 is SGHRS and CDR2 is YFSETQ. V lost 0 bases and J 8 bases, leaving 12 bases between the germline ends. In nucleotides, the CDR3 is TGCGCCAGCAGCTTGGATCAAGGGTTGGATGAGCAGTTCTTC. It encodes CASSLDQGLDEQFF.

The rearrangement links TRBV5-6 to TRBJ2-7; D may be TRBD1 or TRBD2 (6 bases each). CDR1 and CDR2 (germline): SGHDT, YYEEEE. This CDR3 is 15 amino acids long. The V end was cut by 3 bases, the J end by 2 bases, with 15 bases between. DNA for the CDR3: TGTGCCAGCAGCTATAACGGGGGCCCAACCTACGAGCAGTACTTC. This gives the protein CASSYNGGPTYEQYF.

V gene TRBV5-4 combines with J gene TRBJ2-3; D not resolved. The V gene's germline CDR1 is SGHNT and CDR2 YYREEE (reference sequence). The CDR3 length is 13 residues. Trimming took 3 bases from V and 4 from J, leaving 9 bases between them. Here the CDR3 DNA reads TGTGCCAGCAGCTCTCCGGGTTCAGATACGCAGTATTTT. Protein sequence: CASSSPGSDTQYF.

J is TRBJ1-2 and V is TRBV5-1; D is uncertain. V dropped 0 bases and J dropped 8 bases, with 8 bases sitting between them. This CDR3 comprises 12 residues. CDR1 and CDR2 (germline): SGHRS, YFSETQ. CDR3 sequence: CASSLAGGGYTF. The CDR3 DNA follows: TGCGCCAGCAGCTTGGCCGGCGGCGGCTACACCTTC.

This clone was recorded a few times. The chain recombines TRBV5-6 with TRBJ1-1, with D tentatively TRBD1 (6 bases). Germline CDR1 reads SGHDT; CDR2 reads YYEEEE. This CDR3 is 14 amino acids long. Trimming took off 5 bases at V and 1 base at J, with 12 bases between the two ends. The CDR3 DNA is TGTGCCAGCAGTCACAGGGAGAGGAACACTGAAGCTTTCTTT. This gives the protein CASSHRERNTEAFF.

The genes are TRBV5-4 and TRBJ2-1, with D perhaps assigned TRBD1 or TRBD2 (5 bases each). V shed 0 bases and J shed 10 bases, with 11 bases lying between them. The CDR3 length is 13 residues. Per germline, CDR1 SGHNT and CDR2 YYREEE (reference sequence). The CDR3 loop is CASSLAGGREQFF. As DNA, the CDR3 is TGTGCCAGCAGCTTGGCTGGGGGTCGGGAGCAGTTCTTC.

The CDR3 spells CASKINRDRFYEQYF. The CDR3 DNA sequence: TGTGCCAGCAAGATAAACCGGGACAGATTCTACGAGCAGTACTTC. J is TRBJ2-7 and V is TRBV6-6, with 7 bases fitting TRBD1. The ends lost 7 bases at V and 3 bases at J; junction bases unmatched: 12. Germline V lookup: CDR1 MNHNY, CDR2 SVGAGI (reference sequence). This CDR3 contains 15 residues.